The 8 T cell receptor beta chains below come from one sample, sequenced in a study of blood T cell repertoires in COVID-19. Profiling relied on immunoSEQ multiplex PCR, and the TCRdb table lists in-frame clones only, not all of them. The sample consists of 250,000 to 400,000 clones, approximately 89% of them appearing once. The sample was peripheral blood. These receptors came from a woman in her twenties or thirties with COVID-19, enrolled during active disease.

This chain uses TRBV15 with TRBJ2-2; possibly TRBD1 for D (6 bases). The CDR3 extends over 17 amino acids. Trimming removed 6 bases at V and 0 bases at J, with 17 bases between. CDR1 is LNHNV, CDR2 YYDKDF, per germline (reference sequence). The chain's CDR3 is CATREYRVSSNTGELFF. CDR3 DNA sequence: TGTGCCACCAGGGAGTACAGGGTCTCCTCGAACACCGGGGAGCTGTTTTTT.

This clone was recorded once. This rearrangement joins TRBV5-5 to TRBJ1-1; 7 nucleotides agree with TRBD1. Germline V CDR1 and CDR2: SGHKS, YYEKEE (reference sequence). Trimming removed 0 bases from V and 1 base from J; junction bases left unmatched: 3. The CDR3 is 15 residues long. CDR3 bases: TGTGCCAGCAGCTTGGAAGGGACAGAGAACACTGAAGCTTTCTTT. Translating it yields CASSLEGTENTEAFF.

The chain is built from TRBV15 and TRBJ2-5; D is uncertain. The CDR3 contains 12 residues. The V and J ends lost 2 bases and 5 bases respectively, with 6 bases between them. The germline V gene has CDR1 LNHNV and CDR2 YYDKDF (reference sequence). CDR3 residues: CATSRFGETQYF. The CDR3 DNA follows: TGTGCCACCAGCAGATTCGGGGAGACCCAGTACTTC.

The chain's CDR3 is CASSLTHSGDEQYF. DNA of the CDR3: TGTGCCAGCAGCCTCACCCACAGCGGCGACGAGCAGTACTTC. The V and J genes are TRBV11-3 and TRBJ2-7; D perhaps matches TRBD2 (5 bases). The CDR3 length is 14 residues. With 5 bases removed from V and 5 bases from J, the gap between germline ends came to 16 bases. Per the germline V gene, CDR1 is SGHNT and CDR2 is YENEEA.

J is TRBJ2-3 and V is TRBV5-4, with 11 bases aligning to TRBD2. This CDR3 is built from 16 residues. The trim removed 4 bases at V and 2 bases at J, leaving 6 bases unmatched. Germline-derived CDR1 and CDR2 are SGHNT and YYREEE (reference sequence). Written as DNA, the CDR3 is TGTGCCAGCAGCAATCGACTAGCGGGGACCACAGATACGCAGTATTTT. It specifies CASSNRLAGTTDTQYF. The variable domain in full, with the rest retrieved from reference TRBV5-4 and TRBJ2-3, is ETGVTQSPTHLIKTRGQQVTLRCSSQSGHNTVSWYQQALGQGPQFIFQYYREEENGRGNFPPRFSGLQFPNYSSELNVNALELDDSALYLCASSNRLAGTTDTQYFGPGTRLTVL.

This chain connects TRBV3-1 (or the pseudogene TRBV3-2) to TRBJ1-6; D remains ambiguous. This CDR3 is 13 amino acids long. Looked up from germline, CDR1 is LGHDT and CDR2 is YNNKEL (reference sequence). V was shortened by 4 bases and J by 10 bases, with 11 bases between the two germline ends. The CDR3 DNA is TGTGCCAGCAGCCTAGCGTTCGGGTCACCCCTCCACTTT. This sequence encodes CASSLAFGSPLHF.

The V and J genes are TRBV27 and TRBJ2-7; tentative D call: TRBD1 (6 bases). Germline V gene lookup returns CDR1 MNHEY and CDR2 SMNVEV (reference sequence). The CDR3 consists of 14 residues. Trimming removed 0 bases from V and 3 bases from J, with 9 bases in between. The CDR3 region is CASSLSRTVYEQYF. The CDR3 coding sequence is TGTGCCAGCAGTTTATCGAGGACAGTCTACGAGCAGTACTTC.

This chain uses TRBV7-9 with TRBJ2-7, with D perhaps matching TRBD2 (6 bases). CDR1 and CDR2 (germline): SEHNR, FQNEAQ (reference sequence). Trimming left V 5 bases short and J 2 bases short, with 13 bases between. The CDR3 spans 14 residues. CDR3: CASSHPGVAYEQYF. The CDR3, as DNA: TGTGCCAGCAGCCACCCGGGGGTCGCCTACGAGCAGTACTTC. The full variable domain, its missing parts supplied by reference TRBV7-9 and TRBJ2-7, is DTGVSQNPRHKITKRGQNVTFRCDPISEHNRLYWYRQTLGQGPEFLTYFQNEAQLEKSRLLSDRFSAERPKGSFSTLEIQRTEQGDSAMYLCASSHPGVAYEQYFGPGTRLTVT.